Listed here is a single T cell receptor (beta chain). Its antigen is unknown. V shed 2 bases and J 3 bases; nucleotides not matched to a gene: 3. Per germline, CDR1 SGDLS and CDR2 YYNGEE. CDR3 length: 14 residues. This record comes from a study of cytomegalovirus exposure and HLA in healthy donors. Study-wide context: The 130 or so validation repertoires, a later analysis reported, used the same platform as the 700 or so repertoires from the first cohort. Overall study findings and caveats: Over 150 TCR beta chains were listed as cytomegalovirus-associated. Accounts indicate the classifier identified cytomegalovirus status with strong specificity and sensitivity. Specific recognition of CMV antigens was confirmed in vitro for a few chains (all CMV-associated).

The data were produced by immunoSEQ multiplex PCR, yet TCRdb's version contains in-frame clones alone and is incomplete. This table holds under 95,000 clones, around 94% found once. Sequenced input: PBMCs. The sequence derives from a woman aged 18-29 years in good health and CMV-seropositive. The J gene is TRBJ1-1, the V gene TRBV9; 8 nucleotides match TRBD1. The CDR3 reads CASSVGTGDTEAFF. In DNA form, the CDR3 reads TGTGCCAGCAGCGTGGGGACAGGCGACACTGAAGCTTTCTTT.